This T cell receptor (beta chain) originates from a study of CD8 T cells in ankylosing spondylitis listed by TCRdb under 2017. Regarding the study in general: The study set out to find disease-linked TCR variants by profiling T cell receptor beta repertoires in ankylosing spondylitis patients and healthy donors. The full study cohort comprised some 27 ankylosing spondylitis patients and about 110 healthy donors. Peripheral blood samples were taken, and synovial fluid was additionally collected from ankylosing spondylitis patients.

The sequencing machine was an Illumina HiSeq 2500. TCR beta libraries were prepared by quantitative 5'-RACE with molecular barcodes. In the original analysis: A new computational method based on a probabilistic model of VDJ rearrangement was used to identify disease-linked TCR variants. Starting from the raw public reads, TCRdb applied fastp trimming at Q25, assembled clones with MiXCR and retained in-frame beta chains. Duplicate CDR3 protein sequences are folded into a single record with the most common DNA and genes. TCRdb, not the authors, supplied the V and J calls. This sample lists around 150,000 distinct CDR3 sequences; more than 5.5% were detected once. The ten largest clonotypes hold 12% of the sample. Paper-wide results and their limitations: A CD8+ phenotype was shown by the disease-linked clones, which were found at relatively low frequencies in peripheral blood. Blood from ankylosing spondylitis patients appeared to be characterized by a TCR beta motif made up of about 8 highly homologous amino acid variants. The disease-linked clones were reported to be significantly enriched in matched synovial fluid samples from ankylosing spondylitis patients. Some of the motif variants had been reported before in the synovial fluid and blood of reactive arthritis patients, a finding that suggests common disease-initiation mechanisms.

There are 13 amino acids in the CDR3, from cysteine to phenylalanine inclusive. Only the CDR3 portion is preserved as DNA: 39 bases, with reading frame beginning at the first base. V loses 5 bases of germline sequence and J loses 1 base, and the interval between the two ends is 11 bases. CDR1 and CDR2, looked up from the germline V gene, are SQVTM and ANQGSEA. This clonotype was recorded many times. Its antigen is still unknown. Base qualities are not recorded, but no much larger clone differs from it by a single base. The V gene is TRBV29-1 and the J gene is TRBJ1-1; the D gene assignment is ambiguous. The receptor was derived from a female donor with ankylosing spondylitis or in good health (not recorded which). Sequencing was carried out using blood, either unsorted or a sorted T cell fraction (not recorded which). This receptor has the CDR3 CSVREGRNTEAFF. DNA sequence: TGCAGCGTTCGGGAGGGCCGGAACACTGAAGCTTTCTTT.